Each of the 8 T cell receptor beta chains below was sequenced from the same sample in a study of CD8 T cells in Susac syndrome. It was with random hexamers that roughly 0.45 to 1 ug RNA was reverse transcribed. TCRdb independently ran MiXCR on the immunoSEQ multiplex PCR reads; one entry per CDR3 protein. The repertoire consists of about 250,000 distinct CDR3 sequences, with around 93% occurring once and the leading ten covering about 0.07%. The sequenced sample consisted of CD4+ T cells from PBMCs. These receptor sequences come from a human donor with multiple sclerosis.

The chain joins TRBV19 to TRBJ1-2; perhaps TRBD1 as D (5 bases). CDR1 LNHDA and CDR2 SQIVND come from the germline V gene (reference sequence). V lost 3 bases and J 2 bases, leaving 13 bases between the germline ends. This CDR3 spans 15 amino acids. CDR3 region: CASSIHRDVNYGYTF. The CDR3 coding sequence is TGTGCCAGTAGTATCCACCGGGACGTCAACTATGGCTACACCTTC.

This chain uses TRBV5-1 with TRBJ2-7, with TRBD2 as a possible D gene (5 bases). The germline CDR1 and CDR2 sequences are SGHRS and YFSETQ. Deletions cut 3 bases from V and 3 bases from J, with 13 bases between. The CDR3 covers 14 residues. CDR3 sequence (DNA): TGCGCCAGCAGCTCCTCCGACGGGATCTACGAGCAGTACTTC. This translates into CASSSSDGIYEQYF.

The CDR3 DNA reads as TGTGCCAGCTCACAGGACTTGGGCAACATTCAGTACTTC. Amino acids: CASSQDLGNIQYF. This sequence joins TRBV18 and TRBJ2-4; a possible D gene is TRBD2 (5 bases). CDR1 is KGHSH, CDR2 LQKENI, per germline. This CDR3 contains 13 residues. V was cut by 4 bases and J by 7 bases, with 11 bases left in between.

The chain carries TRBV14 and TRBJ2-7; D unresolved. The germline V gene has CDR1 SGHDN and CDR2 FVKESK. V was shortened by 0 bases and J by 5 bases, with 8 bases between the two germline ends. The CDR3 has 13 residues. CDR3 nucleotides: TGTGCCAGCAGCCAAGATCTCCGGGACGAGCAGTACGTC. The encoded protein is CASSQDLRDEQYV.

The chain couples TRBV7-2 to TRBJ2-4, with 8 bases matching TRBD1. Germline V gene sequence: CDR1 SGHTA, CDR2 FQGNSA. The trim removed 7 bases at V and 4 bases at J, leaving 9 bases unmatched. This CDR3 region has 15 residues. The CDR3 sequence is CASTPWTGMKNIQYF. In DNA form, the CDR3 reads TGTGCCAGCACCCCTTGGACAGGGATGAAAAACATTCAGTACTTC.

V is TRBV5-1 and J is TRBJ1-2; D gene uncertain. The ends were cut back, 3 bases at V and 3 bases at J, with 9 bases in the middle. The CDR3 is 13 amino acids. CDR1 is SGHRS and CDR2 is YFSETQ in the germline V gene. CDR3 in DNA: TGCGCCAGCAGCTACGACACGGACTATGGCTACACCTTC. Translated: CASSYDTDYGYTF. Looking up the rest from reference TRBV5-1 and TRBJ1-2 gives the full variable domain: KAGVTQTPRYLIKTRGQQVTLSCSPISGHRSVSWYQQTPGQGLQFLFEYFSETQRNKGNFPGRFSGRQFSNSRSEMNVSTLELGDSALYLCASSYDTDYGYTFGSGTRLTVV.

The chain uses TRBV6-4 and TRBJ2-3, with D maybe TRBD2 (5 bases). The germline V and J ends were trimmed by 5 bases and 3 bases, with 12 bases remaining between them. Germline V CDR1 and CDR2: MRHNA, SNTAGT. This CDR3 region has 14 residues. The CDR3 here is CASSHRPGTDTQYF. CDR3 in DNA: TGTGCCAGCAGTCACCGGCCGGGGACAGATACGCAGTATTTT.

The chain uses TRBV15 and TRBJ1-6; D not certain. The V gene lost 3 bases and the J gene lost 4 bases, with 10 bases spanning the gap. The CDR3 totals 15 residues. Germline CDR1 reads LNHNV; CDR2 reads YYDKDF (reference sequence). CDR3 nucleotides: TGTGCCACCAGCAGGGACGGGAAGTATAATTCACCCCTCCACTTT. It specifies CATSRDGKYNSPLHF.